This T cell receptor (beta chain) stems from a study of T-cell reconstitution after alpha-beta-depleted transplantation in children. The germline V and J ends were trimmed by 7 bases and 2 bases, with 17 bases remaining between them. The CDR3 has 15 amino acids. This clonotype was recorded many times. This sample's TCRbeta library carried unique molecular identifier barcodes. MiXCR, applied by TCRdb to the PCR reads, yields one record per CDR3 protein. This repertoire shows 200,000 to 300,000 distinct CDR3 sequences, more than 10% found once; its top ten account for over 2.5%. This clonotype was obtained from a human donor who donated a stem cell graft to a child with acute lymphoblastic leukemia. The genes are TRBV12-3 or TRBV12-4 and TRBJ1-2; D remains unclear. The source was PBMCs from the stem cell graft donor, collected from the stem cell graft. CDR3 in amino acids: CASTYMRATNYGYTF. CDR3 nucleotide sequence: TGTGCCAGCACCTACATGCGGGCCACAAACTATGGCTACACCTTC.